This TCR beta chain was observed in a study of T-cell reconstitution after alpha-beta-depleted transplantation in children. This clonotype was recorded many times. The V gene's germline CDR1 is SGHTA and CDR2 FQGNSA. CDR3 size: 15 residues. Germline trimming cut 2 bases from V and 9 bases from J; bases unmatched to any gene: 10. Unique molecular identifiers tagged the TCRbeta library. TCRdb re-derived calls from the PCR reads in MiXCR, one entry per CDR3 protein. The sample consists of 190,000 or so distinct CDR3 sequences, around 7% of them appearing once. This rearrangement joins TRBV7-2 to TRBJ2-1; TRBD2 agrees at 7 bases. The sequences come from PBMCs from the stem cell graft donor, collected from the stem cell graft. This TCR derives from a human donor who donated a stem cell graft to a child with Wiskott-Aldrich syndrome. The CDR3 sequence is CASSLLGEGSSEQFF. In DNA form, the CDR3 reads TGTGCCAGCAGCTTATTGGGGGAGGGCTCGAGTGAGCAGTTCTTC. Looking up the rest from reference TRBV7-2 and TRBJ2-1 gives the full variable domain: GAGVSQSPSNKVTEKGKDVELRCDPISGHTALYWYRQSLGQGLEFLIYFQGNSAPDKSGLPSDRFSAERTGGSVSTLTIQRTQQEDSAVYLCASSLLGEGSSEQFFGPGTRLTVL.